Below, one T cell receptor beta chain is given with its context. Its cognate antigen has yet to be identified. One base away there is no much larger clone; base qualities are not given. This sample is part of a study of blood T cell repertoires in COVID-19 (dated by TCRdb to the early 2020s). About the full investigation: The collaborator samples originated in the United States, Italy and Spain and spanned the acute and convalescent phases of COVID-19. The prospective study material was composed of cDNA or gDNA derived from T cells, B-cell-depleted T cells, or PBMCs. Subjects who had been exposed to COVID-19, were actively infected with it, or had recovered from it provided the deeply sampled blood TCRbeta repertoires that made up the dataset. The repertoires were released in a freely available public database meant as a resource for research on the immune response to SARS-CoV-2. Samples were obtained from the ongoing ImmuneRACE study (first 160 participants) and from over 1,000 subjects provided by 6 global collaborators. Nearly every sample came with metadata listing a de-identified subject ID, COVID-19 status, age in years and sex. Where available, HLA class I and class II types were obtained from metadata supplied by the sample provider rather than from assay-based typing. What the work shows at the level of the full study, not this receptor alone: How much clinical and demographic metadata was included differed by source and by participant, and the metadata was provided uncurated.

The CDR3, cysteine through phenylalanine, is 15 amino acids long. Only CDR3 DNA is held: 45 bases, read in frame from base 1. CDR1 is given as LNHNV and CDR2 as YYDKDF, both from the germline V gene (reference sequence). V trim: 1 base; J trim: 7 bases; unmatched bases: 6. The collaborating institutions used their own protocols to collect whole blood in K2EDTA tubes. Collaborator samples were shipped for TCRbeta analysis as frozen whole blood, isolated PBMCs, or DNA extracted from either sample type. TCRbeta CDR3 regions were amplified from genomic DNA using the immunoSEQ Assay, a bias-controlled multiplex PCR. As for the authors' bioinformatics: Within the assay, amplification of reference gene primers was used to estimate how many nucleated cells each sample contained. Sequence reads were collapsed and filtered to measure the absolute abundance of every unique TCRbeta CDR3 rearrangement. For each sample, productive Simpson clonality was calculated by taking the square root of Simpson's diversity index across productive rearrangements. The immuneACCESS repertoire file appears here via TCRdb, limited to in-frame rearrangements. These files lack a portion of the clones; in checked studies, under half of the deficit traces to unresolved V genes, and the cause of the others is not known. The V and J calls and clone size come from that table; D and trimming were worked out from the DNA. This sample gives some 120,000 clones in total; roughly four fifths of them show up just once. The ten top clones hold about 12% of the sample.

The V gene is TRBV15 and the J gene is TRBJ2-1, and 8 bases in between align with TRBD2. Sequenced: peripheral blood. The source of this sequence is a human donor in a cohort sampled during active COVID-19. The sequenced DNA: TGTGCCACCAGCAGAGCCGGCGGGGGGCGTAATGAGCAGTTCTTC. Translation gives CATSRAGGGRNEQFF.